The 15 T cell receptor beta chains presented below share a single source sample, sequenced in a study of blood T cell repertoires in COVID-19. Profiling relied on immunoSEQ multiplex PCR, and the TCRdb table lists in-frame clones only, not all of them. The table includes 200,000 to 300,000 clones, 80% to 90% detected once. Sequenced material: peripheral blood. Source of these receptors: a middle-aged man who had recovered from COVID-19.

This rearrangement joins TRBV19 to TRBJ2-2, with TRBD1 matching over 9 bases. V lost 5 bases and J lost 5; bases outside the gene matches: 9. Germline CDR1 and CDR2: LNHDA and SQIVND (reference sequence). The CDR3 spans 16 residues. CDR3 sequence (DNA): TGTGCCAGTAGTGTGGCCGGGACAGGGTTAACCGGGGAGCTGTTTTTT. It codes for CASSVAGTGLTGELFF.

The DNA for the CDR3 is TGCGCCAGCAGCGGGGGACAGGGCCTGAGGGACACTGAAGCTTTCTTT. Encoded protein: CASSGGQGLRDTEAFF. The chain joins TRBV5-1 to TRBJ1-1, with 9 bases aligning to TRBD1. V lost 4 bases to trimming and J lost 3 bases; unmatched junction nucleotides: 10. The CDR3 contains 16 residues. Germline CDR1 SGHRS, CDR2 YFSETQ.

To note about this clone: Different DNA sequences within this sample yield the same CDR3. The V and J genes are TRBV11-2 and TRBJ2-5, with D perhaps matching TRBD2 (6 bases). CDR3 length: 14 residues. V lost 0 bases to trimming and J lost 4 bases, with 9 bases between them. Germline lookup yields CDR1 SGHAT and CDR2 FQNNGV. The CDR3 protein is CASSLDPGGETQYF. In DNA, the CDR3 is TGTGCCAGCAGCTTAGATCCCGGGGGAGAGACCCAGTACTTC.

As concerns this clone: This sample also contains other DNA sequences that code for the same CDR3. This chain uses TRBV9 with TRBJ2-3, with a possible D match to TRBD2 (6 bases). V was pared by 0 bases and J by 2 bases, with 7 bases between. Germline V gene data show CDR1 as SGDLS and CDR2 as YYNGEE. The CDR3 extends over 14 amino acids. CDR3 amino acids: CASSVAGVTDTQYF. The CDR3 nucleotides are TGTGCCAGCAGCGTAGCGGGGGTCACAGATACGCAGTATTTT.

The genes are TRBV7-9 and TRBJ2-5; 10 bases are a match to TRBD1. The germline V gene has CDR1 SEHNR and CDR2 FQNEAQ (reference sequence). This CDR3 contains 17 residues. The trim removed 4 bases at V and 5 bases at J, leaving 13 bases unmatched. CDR3 sequence (DNA): TGTGCCAGCAGCTCGGACAGGGGGTTTCAGTCTTGGGAGACCCAGTACTTC. Amino acids: CASSSDRGFQSWETQYF.

The chain joins TRBV7-8 to TRBJ2-2; a weak D match, TRBD2 (5 bases). This CDR3 has 13 residues. V was shortened by 4 bases and J by 6 bases, with 9 bases between the two germline ends. CDR1 and CDR2 from the germline V gene are SGHVS and FQNEAQ. The CDR3 region has the DNA TGTGCCAGCAGCTCACTAGAATCCGGGGAGCTGTTTTTT. Its translation is CASSSLESGELFF.

V and J are TRBV18 and TRBJ2-5; tentatively, D is TRBD1 (6 bases). Germline loops: CDR1 KGHSH, CDR2 LQKENI. V was clipped by 2 bases and J by 5 bases, with 12 bases between them. The CDR3 covers 14 residues. In nucleotides, the CDR3 is TGTGCCAGCTCACCAGGGACAAGAAGGGAGACCCAGTACTTC. This translates into CASSPGTRRETQYF. Looking up the rest from reference TRBV18 and TRBJ2-5 gives the full variable domain: NAGVMQNPRHLVRRRGQEARLRCSPMKGHSHVYWYRQLPEEGLKFMVYLQKENIIDESGMPKERFSAEFPKEGPSILRIQQVVRGDSAAYFCASSPGTRRETQYFGPGTRLLVL.

The chain has TRBV5-4 and TRBJ1-1, with 7 bases lining up with TRBD1. The CDR3 sequence is 14 residues long. V lost 3 bases and J lost 3; bases outside the gene matches: 5. Germline V gene lookup returns CDR1 SGHNT and CDR2 YYREEE (reference sequence). The CDR3 region is CASSWRQGDTEAFF. CDR3 sequence (DNA): TGTGCCAGCAGCTGGAGACAGGGAGACACTGAAGCTTTCTTT.

This clone was seen a few times. This chain links TRBV11-2 with TRBJ1-4, with TRBD1 as a possible D gene (5 bases). CDR1 and CDR2 (germline): SGHAT, FQNNGV. V was pared by 2 bases and J by 8 bases, with 15 bases between. This CDR3 spans 15 amino acids. CDR3 residues: CASSLFSTGGEKLFF. The CDR3 DNA reads TGTGCCAGCAGCTTATTTAGCACGGGGGGAGAAAAACTGTTTTTT.

The chain uses TRBV21-1 and TRBJ2-5; TRBD1 was called by the table and not checked on the DNA. TRBV21-1 is shown as a pseudogene. The CDR3 spans 14 residues. The CDR3 region is CASSRRQYQETQYF. CDR3 DNA: TGTGCCAGCAGCCGGAGACAGTACCAAGAGACCCAGTACTTC.

The V gene is TRBV30, the J gene TRBJ1-2; 7 bases fit TRBD1. V was clipped by 3 bases and J by 6 bases; unmatched bases: 7. The CDR3 covers 13 residues. Germline CDR1 reads GTSNPN; CDR2 reads SVGIG (reference sequence). CDR3 residues: CAWSPGQLDGYTF. Here the CDR3 DNA reads TGTGCCTGGAGCCCGGGACAGTTGGATGGCTACACCTTC.

The chain combines TRBV3-1 (or the pseudogene TRBV3-2) with TRBJ1-1; no clear D gene. V lost 2 bases and J 10 bases, leaving 20 bases between the germline ends. Germline CDR1 is LGHDT and CDR2 is YNNKEL (reference sequence). The CDR3 consists of 15 residues. In DNA form, the CDR3 reads TGTGCCAGCAGCCAAAACGCAGGTGAGTTGGTTGGAGCTTTCTTT. Protein product: CASSQNAGELVGAFF.

The chain couples TRBV20-1 to TRBJ2-7; D is unclear. V dropped 3 bases and J dropped 2 bases, with 5 bases sitting between them. The CDR3 length is 11 residues. The germline V gene encodes CDR1 DFQATT and CDR2 SNEGSKA (reference sequence). The CDR3 region has the DNA TGCAGTGCTAGTTCAACCTACGAGCAGTACTTC. It codes for CSASSTYEQYF.

The CDR3 DNA sequence: TGTGCCAGCAGCCAAGCCCCCGGGGGGTCCGTATATTTT. Its protein product is CASSQAPGGSVYF. The rearrangement links TRBV3-1 (or the pseudogene TRBV3-2) to TRBJ1-3; tentative D call: TRBD1 (5 bases). The germline CDR1 and CDR2 sequences are LGHDT and YNNKEL (reference sequence). This CDR3 is 13 amino acids long. V dropped 1 base and J dropped 14 bases, with 15 bases sitting between them.

The rearrangement links TRBV7-8 to TRBJ1-2; a possible D gene is TRBD1 (6 bases). Trimming cost V 2 bases and J 7 bases, with 23 bases left between them. The germline V gene has CDR1 SGHVS and CDR2 FQNEAQ. This CDR3 has 17 residues. CDR3 DNA sequence: TGTGCCAGCAGCTTATCTTCGTCTGGGGGCGCATTGGGTGGCTACACCTTC. Protein product: CASSLSSSGGALGGYTF.